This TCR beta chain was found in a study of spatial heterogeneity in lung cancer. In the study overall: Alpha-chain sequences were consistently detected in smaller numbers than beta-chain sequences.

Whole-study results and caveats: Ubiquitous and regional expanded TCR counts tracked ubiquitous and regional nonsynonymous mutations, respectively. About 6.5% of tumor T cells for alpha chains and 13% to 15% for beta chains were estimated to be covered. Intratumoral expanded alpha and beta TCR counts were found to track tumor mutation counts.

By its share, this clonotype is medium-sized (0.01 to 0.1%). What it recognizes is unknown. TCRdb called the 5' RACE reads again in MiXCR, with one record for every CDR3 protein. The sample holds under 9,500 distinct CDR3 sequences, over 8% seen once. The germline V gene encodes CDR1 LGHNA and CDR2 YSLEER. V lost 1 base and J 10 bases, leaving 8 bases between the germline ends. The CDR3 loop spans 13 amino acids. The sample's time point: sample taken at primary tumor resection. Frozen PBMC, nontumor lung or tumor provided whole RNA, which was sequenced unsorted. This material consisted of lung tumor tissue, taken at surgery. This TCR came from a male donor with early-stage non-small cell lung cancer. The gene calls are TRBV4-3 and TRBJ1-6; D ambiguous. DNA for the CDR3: TGCGCCAGCAGCCAAGTATCAAGATCACCCCTCCACTTT. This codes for CASSQVSRSPLHF.